The rows below give T cell receptor beta chains drawn from one sample of a study of cytomegalovirus exposure and HLA in healthy donors. Data came from immunoSEQ multiplex PCR; TCRdb stores just in-frame clones and leaves some out. This sample has 130,000 or so clones, with over 85% found just once. Source material: PBMCs. The receptors were gathered from a man aged 25 to 40 in good health and CMV-seronegative. CDR3s include the opening cysteine and the closing phenylalanine or tryptophan. Each record gives: D gene, J gene, CDR3 length, V gene, clone size, CDR3 protein, CDR3 DNA. The D gene is left open where the match is weak. Some rows have no size entry. The others give once, few or many, or a class for an expanded clone.

. | TRBJ1-1 | 14 | TRBV6-6 | . | CASSYAGQDLEAFF | TGTGCCAGCAGTTACGCGGGGCAGGATCTTGAAGCTTTCTTT
. | TRBJ2-7 | 16 | TRBV4-1 | . | CASSQSLGGRAYEQYF | TGCGCCAGCAGCCAATCTCTGGGTGGCAGGGCCTACGAGCAGTACTTC
TRBD1 | TRBJ1-2 | 15 | TRBV5-1 | few | CASSLTGVNLYGYTF | TGCGCCAGCAGCCTTACAGGGGTGAATCTATATGGCTACACCTTC
TRBD1 | TRBJ1-2 | 15 | TRBV5-1 | . | CASSLTQGVGYGYTF | TGCGCCAGCAGCTTGACCCAGGGGGTGGGCTATGGCTACACCTTC
TRBD2 | TRBJ2-7 | 16 | TRBV28 | . | CASSGRAAGGNHEQYF | TGTGCCAGCAGTGGGCGTGCCGCCGGGGGGAACCACGAGCAGTACTTC
TRBD1 | TRBJ1-5 | 13 | TRBV29-1 | few | CSVGGQGMGPQHF | TGCAGCGTAGGGGGACAGGGGATGGGGCCCCAGCATTTT
TRBD1 | TRBJ1-4 | 15 | TRBV9 | . | CASSPAGGTNEKLFF | TGTGCCAGCAGCCCGGCAGGGGGAACTAATGAAAAACTGTTTTTT
. | TRBJ2-6 | 18 | TRBV7-3 | . | CASSPRAADRSGANVLTF | TGTGCCAGCAGCCCGCGAGCGGCAGACCGCTCTGGGGCCAACGTCCTGACTTTC
. | TRBJ1-6 | 15 | TRBV19 | once | CASSFQAGGNSPLHF | TGTGCCAGTAGTTTTCAGGCCGGAGGGAATTCACCCCTCCACTTT
. | TRBJ2-2 | 18 | TRBV4-1 | . | CASSQKAYTGVAAGELFF | TGCGCCAGCAGCCAGAAGGCGTATACGGGGGTGGCGGCCGGGGAGCTGTTTTTT
. | TRBJ2-1 | 15 | TRBV27 | . | CASSLAEGSYNEQFF | TGTGCCAGCAGTCTGGCCGAGGGCTCCTACAATGAGCAGTTCTTC
TRBD1 | TRBJ1-4 | 14 | TRBV5-1 | . | CASSLQGENEKLFF | TGCGCCAGCAGCTTACAGGGGGAGAATGAAAAACTGTTTTTT
. | TRBJ1-6 | 16 | TRBV19 | . | CASSISGTWRTSPLHF | TGTGCCAGTAGTATCTCCGGGACATGGAGAACTTCACCCCTCCACTTT
. | TRBJ1-4 | 14 | TRBV6-1 | . | CASSEWRGDEKLFF | TGTGCCAGCAGTGAGTGGCGGGGGGATGAAAAACTGTTTTTT
. | TRBJ1-1 | 14 | TRBV18 | . | CASSPGSQSTEAFF | TGTGCCAGCTCACCGGGCTCCCAGAGCACTGAAGCTTTCTTT
TRBD2 | TRBJ2-7 | 13 | TRBV7-8 | . | CASRGLAGVEQYF | TGTGCCAGCCGAGGACTAGCGGGGGTTGAGCAGTACTTC
. | TRBJ2-3 | 16 | TRBV14 | . | CASSPWAGLHTDTQYF | TGTGCCAGCAGCCCCTGGGCGGGGCTACACACAGATACGCAGTATTTT
. | TRBJ2-7 | 14 | TRBV11-2 | . | CASSLGTGPYEQYF | TGTGCCAGCAGCTTAGGCACAGGCCCCTACGAGCAGTACTTC
. | TRBJ1-2 | 15 | TRBV4-1 | . | CASSPSPSREGGYTF | TGCGCCAGCAGCCCAAGCCCCTCTCGGGAAGGAGGCTACACCTTC
. | TRBJ1-2 | 16 | TRBV6-6 | . | CASSYSGGGGNYGYTF | TGTGCCAGCAGTTACTCCGGGGGAGGGGGGAACTATGGCTACACCTTC
. | TRBJ2-7 | 15 | TRBV5-1 | . | CASSLSWVGSDEQYF | TGCGCCAGCAGCTTGAGTTGGGTAGGGAGCGACGAGCAGTACTTC
. | TRBJ1-4 | 18 | TRBV15 | . | CATSRDRRDTGTNEKLFF | TGTGCCACCAGCAGAGATCGCAGGGATACAGGGACTAATGAAAAACTGTTTTTT
. | TRBJ1-5 | 14 | TRBV10-3 | . | CAISSDRTNQPQHF | TGTGCCATCAGTTCCGACAGGACCAATCAGCCCCAGCATTTT